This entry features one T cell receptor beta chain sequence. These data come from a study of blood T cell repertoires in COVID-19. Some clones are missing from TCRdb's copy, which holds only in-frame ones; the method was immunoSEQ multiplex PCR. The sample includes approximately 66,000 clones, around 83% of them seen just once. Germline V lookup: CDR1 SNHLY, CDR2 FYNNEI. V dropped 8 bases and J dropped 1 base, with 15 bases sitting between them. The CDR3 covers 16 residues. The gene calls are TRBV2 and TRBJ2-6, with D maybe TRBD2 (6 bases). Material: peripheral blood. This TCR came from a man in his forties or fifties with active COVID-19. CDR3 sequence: CASGGEQTSGANVLTF. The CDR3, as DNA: TGTGCCAGCGGCGGGGAGCAGACTTCTGGGGCCAACGTCCTGACTTTC.